This T cell receptor (beta chain) was sequenced in a study of identical twins. This CDR3 spans 14 amino acids. The junction had 6 bases not matched to a gene; V was cut back by 5 bases and J by 2 bases. Looked up from germline, CDR1 is DFQATT and CDR2 is SNEGSKA (reference sequence). The table lists this clonotype with a few counts. TCRdb reprocessed the 5' RACE reads via MiXCR and lists one record per CDR3 protein. The table shows about 260,000 distinct CDR3 sequences, with 5.5% to 7% occurring only once. The same data also went into a second study, on yellow fever vaccine responses in identical twins. From that study: The T cell response to vaccination in identical twins was reportedly partly convergent and partly personalized.

This sequence joins TRBV20-1 and TRBJ2-1, with 7 bases fitting TRBD2. The sample was memory (CD45RO+) T cells sorted from blood. The source of this sequence is a woman younger than 35 in good health. The CDR3 bases are TGCAGTGCTCCGGGACTAAACACCTACAATGAGCAGTTCTTC. The encoded protein is CSAPGLNTYNEQFF.